These 20 T cell receptor beta chains originate from one sample sequenced in a study of identical twins. TCRdb passed the 5' RACE reads through MiXCR, listing each CDR3 protein once. The sample has about 660,000 distinct CDR3 sequences, under 9% seen once. These data were also filed under a second study, of yellow fever vaccine responses in identical twins.

Sequenced: PBMCs. The receptors were gathered from a woman between 18 and 30 years old in good health.

This clonotype occurred many times. The chain uses TRBV7-9 and TRBJ2-7, with TRBD1 matching over 8 bases. CDR1 and CDR2 (germline): SEHNR, FQNEAQ (reference sequence). The CDR3 sequence is 13 residues long. V trimming: 6 bases; J trimming: 7 bases; junction bases outside the gene matches: 8. The DNA of the CDR3 is TGTGCCAGCAGTCCGACAGGGGCACGGGAGCAGTACTTC. Amino acid sequence: CASSPTGAREQYF.

There are a few counts of this clonotype. The chain joins TRBV4-1 to TRBJ2-5, with D unresolved. Germline CDR1 reads MGHRA; CDR2 reads YSYEKL. The V end was cut by 0 bases, the J end by 3 bases, with 8 bases between. The CDR3 has 14 amino acids. This chain's CDR3 is CASSQDLNEETQYF. CDR3 DNA sequence: TGCGCCAGCAGCCAAGACCTAAACGAAGAGACCCAGTACTTC.

This clonotype was recorded at least ten times. The chain couples TRBV12-3 or TRBV12-4 to TRBJ2-1, with 9 bases that match TRBD1. After removal of 7 bases from V and 5 bases from J, the junction contained 9 bases not matched to a gene. CDR3 size: 15 residues. CDR3 amino acids: CASKPGQGRDNEQFF. CDR3 in DNA: TGTGCCAGCAAACCTGGACAGGGGAGGGACAATGAGCAGTTCTTC.

This clonotype has just a few counts. The chain couples TRBV15 to TRBJ2-3; 8 nucleotides agree with TRBD2. The CDR3 spans 15 residues. Germline V gene lookup returns CDR1 LNHNV and CDR2 YYDKDF (reference sequence). Unmatched junction bases numbered 2, after V lost 2 bases and J lost 1 base. CDR3 residues: CATSRLTSGTDTQYF. The CDR3 nucleotides are TGTGCCACCAGCAGATTGACTAGCGGCACAGATACGCAGTATTTT.

The chain has TRBV3-1 and TRBJ2-3; perhaps TRBD2 as D (6 bases). With 3 bases removed from V and 2 bases from J, the gap between germline ends came to 9 bases. Germline V gene lookup returns CDR1 LGHDT and CDR2 YNNKEL (reference sequence). The CDR3 extends over 14 amino acids. The DNA for the CDR3 is TGTGCCAGCAGCCAGGGGACTTACACAGATACGCAGTATTTT. Protein: CASSQGTYTDTQYF.

The chain employs TRBV7-2 and TRBJ1-3; D might be TRBD1 (5 bases). V was shortened by 5 bases and J by 0 bases, with 8 bases between the two germline ends. The CDR3 length is 14 residues. Per germline, CDR1 SGHTA and CDR2 FQGNSA. CDR3 in DNA: TGTGCCAGCAGCCTAGGGGCCTCTGGAAACACCATATATTTT. Encoded protein: CASSLGASGNTIYF.

This clonotype was counted at least ten times. At one of its ends the junction is not consistent with the germline gene, which may arise from a read error. The chain has TRBV7-7 and TRBJ1-1; D gene uncertain. This CDR3 is built from 13 residues. Germline loops: CDR1 SSHAT, CDR2 FNYEAQ (reference sequence). The CDR3 DNA follows: TGTGCTAGCAGCCCCAATAGGAACACTGAAGCTTTCTTT. Encoded protein: CASSPNRNTEAFF.

The rearrangement links TRBV7-3 to TRBJ1-1; D unclear. V was shortened by 1 base and J by 4 bases, with 13 bases between the two germline ends. The CDR3 is 15 residues long. Per germline, CDR1 SGHTA and CDR2 FQGTGA. For the CDR3, the DNA is TGTGCCAGCAGCTTAATTGTTGGTCCTGGCACTGAAGCTTTCTTT. This translates into CASSLIVGPGTEAFF. Combining the CDR3 with reference TRBV7-3 and TRBJ1-1 gives the whole variable domain GAGVSQTPSNKVTEKGKYVELRCDPISGHTALYWYRQSLGQGPEFLIYFQGTGAADDSGLPNDRFFAVRPEGSVSTLKIQRTERGDSAVYLCASSLIVGPGTEAFFGQGTRLTVV.

This clonotype turned up a few times. V and J are TRBV3-1 and TRBJ2-5; TRBD2 aligns across 9 bases. V lost 0 bases and J lost 5; bases outside the gene matches: 10. The CDR3 is 17 residues long. The germline CDR1 and CDR2 sequences are LGHDT and YNNKEL (reference sequence). CDR3 nucleotide sequence: TGTGCCAGCAGCCAAGATCTCGTCCTAGCGGGAACCGAGACCCAGTACTTC. It yields the protein CASSQDLVLAGTETQYF.

This clonotype was seen a handful of times. The chain has TRBV9 and TRBJ2-1, with D unclear. Trimming pared 3 bases from V and 9 bases from J, leaving 16 bases between. CDR3 length: 14 residues. Germline V gene sequence: CDR1 SGDLS, CDR2 YYNGEE. This chain's CDR3 is CASSEPPRAGEQFF. DNA for the CDR3: TGTGCCAGCAGCGAGCCCCCTCGGGCTGGTGAGCAGTTCTTC.

This clonotype was detected only a few times. The chain recombines TRBV20-1 with TRBJ2-4; D is uncertain. Trimming took off 7 bases at V and 0 bases at J, with 13 bases between the two ends. Germline CDR1 reads DFQATT; CDR2 reads SNEGSKA (reference sequence). The CDR3 spans 14 residues. CDR3 residues: CSVGILTAKNIQYF. For the CDR3, the DNA is TGCAGTGTTGGGATCTTGACAGCCAAAAACATTCAGTACTTC.

This clonotype was seen only a few times. The chain combines TRBV20-1 with TRBJ2-7; no reliable D call. The CDR3 has 12 amino acids. V lost 3 bases and J lost 7, with 13 bases in between. From germline, CDR1 is DFQATT and CDR2 SNEGSKA (reference sequence). The CDR3 nucleotides are TGCAGTGCTAGCGGGCCAGCATGGGAGCAGTACTTC. It codes for CSASGPAWEQYF.

This sequence joins TRBV11-2 and TRBJ1-5, with 9 bases fitting TRBD1. The V and J ends lost 5 bases and 2 bases, in that order; junction bases with no gene match: 1. Germline V CDR1 and CDR2: SGHAT, FQNNGV. CDR3 length equals 14 residues. CDR3 amino acids: CASSGDRGNQPQHF. In DNA form, the CDR3 reads TGTGCCAGCAGCGGGGACAGGGGCAATCAGCCCCAGCATTTT.

In nucleotides, the CDR3 is TGTGCCATCAGTGAGGGGCGGTACCAAGAGACCCAGTACTTC. It translates to CAISEGRYQETQYF. The rearrangement joins TRBV10-3 to TRBJ2-5; no clear D. CDR1 is ENHRY, CDR2 SYGVKD, per germline. The V end lost 2 bases, the J end lost 0 bases, and 7 bases lay between the germline ends. The CDR3 contains 14 residues.

The chain couples TRBV9 to TRBJ2-7; perhaps TRBD2 as D (5 bases). Germline CDR1 reads SGDLS; CDR2 reads YYNGEE. The CDR3 has 14 residues. V was pared by 4 bases and J by 3 bases, with 14 bases between. Written as DNA, the CDR3 is TGTGCCAGCAGCCCAGCGGACGGGGTCTACGAGCAGTACTTC. Amino acids: CASSPADGVYEQYF. Using reference TRBV9 and TRBJ2-7 for the parts outside the CDR3, the full variable domain is DSGVTQTPKHLITATGQRVTLRCSPRSGDLSVYWYQQSLDQGLQFLIQYYNGEERAKGNILERFSAQQFPDLHSELNLSSLELGDSALYFCASSPADGVYEQYFGPGTRLTVT.

This clonotype has only a few counts. The CDR3 bases are TGCAGTGCTAACCGGGACGGAGCCTACGAGCAGTACTTC. It translates to CSANRDGAYEQYF. The chain uses TRBV20-1 and TRBJ2-7; tentatively, D is TRBD1 or TRBD2 (5 bases each). Trimming removed 4 bases at V and 2 bases at J, with 12 bases between. Germline values: CDR1 DFQATT, CDR2 SNEGSKA (reference sequence). The CDR3 loop spans 13 amino acids.

The chain carries TRBV19 and TRBJ2-2; D may be TRBD1 (6 bases). The CDR3 has 16 residues. CDR1 is LNHDA and CDR2 is SQIVND in the germline V gene (reference sequence). V lost 0 bases and J 4 bases, leaving 12 bases between the germline ends. CDR3 protein: CASSIEDRPITGELFF. The CDR3 DNA reads TGTGCCAGTAGTATAGAGGACAGACCCATCACCGGGGAGCTGTTTTTT.

V gene TRBV2 combines with J gene TRBJ2-7; 7 bases match TRBD1. Germline CDR1 SNHLY, CDR2 FYNNEI. The V gene end was trimmed by 10 bases and the J gene end by 4 bases; junction bases not matched to a gene: 10. The CDR3 runs 13 residues. The CDR3 DNA reads as TGTGCCACCCGGGCGAGGGACAGATACGAGCAGTACTTC. It is translated as CATRARDRYEQYF.

This clonotype was seen a handful of times. The chain couples TRBV7-9 to TRBJ1-1, with TRBD1 as a possible D gene (5 bases). Trimming took off 2 bases at V and 4 bases at J, with 8 bases between the two ends. CDR1 is SEHNR and CDR2 is FQNEAQ in the germline V gene (reference sequence). The CDR3 is 13 residues long. CDR3 bases: TGTGCCAGCAGCTTACCGGGGGTCACTGAAGCTTTCTTT. It is translated as CASSLPGVTEAFF.

This chain links TRBV5-1 with TRBJ1-1, with 8 positions matching TRBD1. Germline lookup yields CDR1 SGHRS and CDR2 YFSETQ. CDR3 length: 17 amino acids. J lost 5 bases, V lost 0 bases, and 12 bases had no gene match. The CDR3 coding sequence is TGCGCCAGCAGCTTGGCGACAGGGGTGGAAGGGACGACTGAAGCTTTCTTT. It specifies CASSLATGVEGTTEAFF.